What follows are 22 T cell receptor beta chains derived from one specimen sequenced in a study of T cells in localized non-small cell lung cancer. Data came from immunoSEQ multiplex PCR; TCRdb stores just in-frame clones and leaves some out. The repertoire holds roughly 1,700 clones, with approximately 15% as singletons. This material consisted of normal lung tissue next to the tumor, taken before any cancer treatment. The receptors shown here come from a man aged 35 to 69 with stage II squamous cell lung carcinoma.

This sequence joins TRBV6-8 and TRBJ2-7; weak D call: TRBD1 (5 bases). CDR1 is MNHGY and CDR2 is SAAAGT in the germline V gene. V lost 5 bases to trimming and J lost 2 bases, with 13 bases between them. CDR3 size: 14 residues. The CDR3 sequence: CASSGRQFPYEQYF. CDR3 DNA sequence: TGTGCCAGCAGTGGGCGACAGTTTCCCTACGAGCAGTACTTC.

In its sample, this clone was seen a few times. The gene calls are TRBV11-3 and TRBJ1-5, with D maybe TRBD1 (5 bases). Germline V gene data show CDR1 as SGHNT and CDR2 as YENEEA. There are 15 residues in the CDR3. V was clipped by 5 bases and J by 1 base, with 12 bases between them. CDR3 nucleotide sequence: TGTGCCAGCAGCGTCGGGGGGAGAAGCAATCAGCCCCAGCATTTT. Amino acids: CASSVGGRSNQPQHF.

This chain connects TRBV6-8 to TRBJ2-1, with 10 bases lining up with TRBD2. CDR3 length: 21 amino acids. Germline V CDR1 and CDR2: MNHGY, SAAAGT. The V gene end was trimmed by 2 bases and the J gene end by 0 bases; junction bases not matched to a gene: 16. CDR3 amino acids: CASSYPLSASGGKASYNEQFF. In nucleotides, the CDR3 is TGTGCCAGCAGTTACCCCCTGTCAGCTAGCGGGGGAAAAGCCTCCTACAATGAGCAGTTCTTC.

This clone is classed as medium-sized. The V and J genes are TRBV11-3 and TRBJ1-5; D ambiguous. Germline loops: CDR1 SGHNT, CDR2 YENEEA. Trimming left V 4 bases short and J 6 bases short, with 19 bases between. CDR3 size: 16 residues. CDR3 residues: CASSSADQVVGQPQHF. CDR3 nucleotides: TGTGCCAGCAGCTCCGCCGACCAGGTCGTGGGTCAGCCCCAGCATTTT.

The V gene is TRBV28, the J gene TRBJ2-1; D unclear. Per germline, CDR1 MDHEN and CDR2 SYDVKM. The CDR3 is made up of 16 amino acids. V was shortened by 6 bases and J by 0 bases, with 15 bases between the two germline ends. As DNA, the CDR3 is TGTGCCAGCAGCGCCGCAGTCGGGTTCTCCTACAATGAGCAGTTCTTC. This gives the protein CASSAAVGFSYNEQFF.

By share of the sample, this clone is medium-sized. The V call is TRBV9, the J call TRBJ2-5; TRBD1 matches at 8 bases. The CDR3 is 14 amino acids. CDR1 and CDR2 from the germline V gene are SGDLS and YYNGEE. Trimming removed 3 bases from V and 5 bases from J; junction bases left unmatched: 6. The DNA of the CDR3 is TGTGCCAGCAGCGCCGGACAGGGATGGGAGACCCAGTACTTC. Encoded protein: CASSAGQGWETQYF.

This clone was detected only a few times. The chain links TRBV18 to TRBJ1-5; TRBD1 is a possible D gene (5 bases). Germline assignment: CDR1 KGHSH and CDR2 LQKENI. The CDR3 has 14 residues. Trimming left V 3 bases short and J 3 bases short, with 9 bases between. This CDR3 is CASSPRQFNQPQHF. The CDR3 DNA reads TGTGCCAGCTCACCGCGACAGTTCAATCAGCCCCAGCATTTT.

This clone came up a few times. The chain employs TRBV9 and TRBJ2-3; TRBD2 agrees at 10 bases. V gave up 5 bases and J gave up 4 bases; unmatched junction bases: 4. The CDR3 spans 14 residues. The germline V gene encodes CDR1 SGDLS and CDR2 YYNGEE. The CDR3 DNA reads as TGTGCCAGCAGTGAAGGACTAGCGGCAGATACGCAGTATTTT. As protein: CASSEGLAADTQYF.

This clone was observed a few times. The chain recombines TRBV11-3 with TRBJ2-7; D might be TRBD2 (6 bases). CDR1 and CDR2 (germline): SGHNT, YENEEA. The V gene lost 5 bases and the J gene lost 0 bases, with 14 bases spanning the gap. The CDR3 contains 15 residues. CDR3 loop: CASSTNMGGSYEQYF. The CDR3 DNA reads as TGTGCCAGCAGCACGAATATGGGAGGCTCCTACGAGCAGTACTTC.

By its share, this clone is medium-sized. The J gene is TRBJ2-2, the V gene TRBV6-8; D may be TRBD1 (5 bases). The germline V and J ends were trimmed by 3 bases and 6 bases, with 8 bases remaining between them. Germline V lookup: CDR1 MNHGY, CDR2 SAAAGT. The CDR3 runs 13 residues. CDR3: CASSYKGAGELFF. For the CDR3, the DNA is TGTGCCAGCAGTTATAAAGGGGCCGGGGAGCTGTTTTTT.

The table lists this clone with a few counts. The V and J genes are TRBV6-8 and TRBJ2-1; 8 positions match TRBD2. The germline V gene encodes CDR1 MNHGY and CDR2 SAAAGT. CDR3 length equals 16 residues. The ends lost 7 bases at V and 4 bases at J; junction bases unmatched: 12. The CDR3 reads CASINSGATGYNEQFF. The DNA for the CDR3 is TGTGCCAGCATTAATAGCGGGGCGACGGGTTACAATGAGCAGTTCTTC.

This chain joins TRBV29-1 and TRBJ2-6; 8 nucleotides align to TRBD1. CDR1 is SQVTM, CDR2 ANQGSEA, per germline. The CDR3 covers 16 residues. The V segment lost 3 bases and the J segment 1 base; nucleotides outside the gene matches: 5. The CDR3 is CSVEGRGQSGANVLTF. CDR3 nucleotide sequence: TGCAGCGTTGAGGGCAGGGGGCAGTCTGGGGCCAACGTCCTGACTTTC.

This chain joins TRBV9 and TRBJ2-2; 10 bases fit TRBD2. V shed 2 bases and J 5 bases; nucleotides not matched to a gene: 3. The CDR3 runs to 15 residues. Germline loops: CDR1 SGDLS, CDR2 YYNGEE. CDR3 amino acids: CASSVETSGTGELFF. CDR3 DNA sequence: TGTGCCAGCAGCGTTGAGACTAGCGGGACCGGGGAGCTGTTTTTT.

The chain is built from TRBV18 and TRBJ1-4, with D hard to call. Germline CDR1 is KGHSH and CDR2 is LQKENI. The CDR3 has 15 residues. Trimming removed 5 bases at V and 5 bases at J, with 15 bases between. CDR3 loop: CASSRTPQSNEKLFF. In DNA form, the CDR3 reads TGTGCCAGCTCAAGGACGCCCCAATCAAATGAAAAACTGTTTTTT.

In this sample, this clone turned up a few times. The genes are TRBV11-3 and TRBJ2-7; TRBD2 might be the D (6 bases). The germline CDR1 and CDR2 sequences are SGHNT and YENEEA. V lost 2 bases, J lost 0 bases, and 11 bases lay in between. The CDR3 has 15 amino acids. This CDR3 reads CASSLRAGTSYEQYF. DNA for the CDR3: TGTGCCAGCAGCTTAAGGGCGGGGACCTCCTACGAGCAGTACTTC.

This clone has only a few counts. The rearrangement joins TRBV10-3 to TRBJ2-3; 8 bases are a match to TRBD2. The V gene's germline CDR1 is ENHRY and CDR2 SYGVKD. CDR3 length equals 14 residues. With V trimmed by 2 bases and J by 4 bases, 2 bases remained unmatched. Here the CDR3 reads CAISERGGPDTQYF. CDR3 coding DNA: TGTGCCATCAGTGAGCGGGGGGGCCCAGATACGCAGTATTTT.

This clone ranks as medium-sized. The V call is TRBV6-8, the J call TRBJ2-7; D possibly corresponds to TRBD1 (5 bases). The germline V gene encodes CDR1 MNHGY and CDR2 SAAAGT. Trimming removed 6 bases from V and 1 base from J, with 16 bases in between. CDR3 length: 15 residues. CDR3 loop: CASSWLGPNSYEQYF. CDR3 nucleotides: TGTGCCAGCAGCTGGCTGGGGCCGAATTCCTACGAGCAGTACTTC.

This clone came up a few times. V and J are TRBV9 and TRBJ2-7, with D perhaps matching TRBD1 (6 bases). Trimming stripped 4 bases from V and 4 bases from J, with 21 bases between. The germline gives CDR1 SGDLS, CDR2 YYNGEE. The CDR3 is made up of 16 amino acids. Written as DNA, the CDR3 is TGTGCCAGCAGCTCTCCAGAAGGGGGTGAGGGGTACGAGCAGTACTTC. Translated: CASSSPEGGEGYEQYF.

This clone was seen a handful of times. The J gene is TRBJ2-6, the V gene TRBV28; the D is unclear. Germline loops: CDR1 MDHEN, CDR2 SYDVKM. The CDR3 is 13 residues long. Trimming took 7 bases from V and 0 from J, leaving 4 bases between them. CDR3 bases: TGTGCCAGCACCATCTCTGGGGCCAACGTCCTGACTTTC. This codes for CASTISGANVLTF.

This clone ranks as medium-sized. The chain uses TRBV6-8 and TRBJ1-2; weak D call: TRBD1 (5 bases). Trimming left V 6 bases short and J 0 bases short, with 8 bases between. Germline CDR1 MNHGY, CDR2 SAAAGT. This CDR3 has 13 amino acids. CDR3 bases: TGTGCCAGCAGCAAGGGGTCTAACTATGGCTACACCTTC. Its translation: CASSKGSNYGYTF.

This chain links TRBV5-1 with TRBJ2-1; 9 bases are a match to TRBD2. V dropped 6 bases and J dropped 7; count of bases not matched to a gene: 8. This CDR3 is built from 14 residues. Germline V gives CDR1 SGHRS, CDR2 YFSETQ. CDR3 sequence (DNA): TGCGCCAGCACTCTAGCGGGACTCCTGAATGAGCAGTTCTTC. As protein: CASTLAGLLNEQFF.

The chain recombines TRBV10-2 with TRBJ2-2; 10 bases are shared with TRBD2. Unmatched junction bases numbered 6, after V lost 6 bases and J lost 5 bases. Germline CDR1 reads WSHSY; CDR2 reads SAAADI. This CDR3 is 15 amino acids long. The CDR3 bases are TGCGCCAGCAGGGTAGCGGGGGGCGGAACCGGGGAGCTGTTTTTT. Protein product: CASRVAGGGTGELFF.